This T cell receptor (beta chain) is from a study of breast tumors, draining lymph nodes, adjacent tissues. TCRdb recomputed calls from the multiplex PCR reads with MiXCR, one row per CDR3 protein. Of tens of thousands of distinct CDR3 sequences in the sample, around 35% were seen once. This clonotype was counted ten times or more. The length of the CDR3 is 12 residues. Looked up from germline, CDR1 is SSHAT and CDR2 is FNYEAQ (reference sequence). The receptor was derived from a female donor with breast cancer. Some clones in this sample may be carry-over from other donors' samples. The material sequenced was breast tumor tissue. The chain uses TRBV7-7 and TRBJ2-2; TRBD2 matches 8 bases. CDR3 amino acids: CASGKVTGELFF. CDR3 nucleotide sequence: TGTGCTAGCGGGAAGGTCACCGGGGAGCTGTTTTTT.